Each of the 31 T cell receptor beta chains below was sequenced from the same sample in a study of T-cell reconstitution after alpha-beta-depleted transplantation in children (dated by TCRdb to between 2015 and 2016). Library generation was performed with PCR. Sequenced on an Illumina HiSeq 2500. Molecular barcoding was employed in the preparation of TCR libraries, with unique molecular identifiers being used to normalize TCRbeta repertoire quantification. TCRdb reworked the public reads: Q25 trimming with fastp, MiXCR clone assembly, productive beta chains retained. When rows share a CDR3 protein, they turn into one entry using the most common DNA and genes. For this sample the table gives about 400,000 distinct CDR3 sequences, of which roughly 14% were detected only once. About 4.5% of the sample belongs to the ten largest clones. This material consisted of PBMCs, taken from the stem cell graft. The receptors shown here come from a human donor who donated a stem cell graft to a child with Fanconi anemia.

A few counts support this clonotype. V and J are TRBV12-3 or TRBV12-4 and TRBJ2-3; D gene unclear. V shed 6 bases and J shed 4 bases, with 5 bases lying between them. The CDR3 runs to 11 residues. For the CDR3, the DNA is TGTGCCAGCAGGTCGGCAGATACGCAGTATTTT. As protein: CASRSADTQYF.

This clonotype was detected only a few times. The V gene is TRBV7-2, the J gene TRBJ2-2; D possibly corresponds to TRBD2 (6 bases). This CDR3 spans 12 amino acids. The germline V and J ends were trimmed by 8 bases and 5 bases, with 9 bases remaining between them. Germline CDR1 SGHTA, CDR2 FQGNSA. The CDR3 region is CASLGGTGELFF. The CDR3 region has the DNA TGTGCCAGCCTTGGGGGGACCGGGGAGCTGTTTTTT.

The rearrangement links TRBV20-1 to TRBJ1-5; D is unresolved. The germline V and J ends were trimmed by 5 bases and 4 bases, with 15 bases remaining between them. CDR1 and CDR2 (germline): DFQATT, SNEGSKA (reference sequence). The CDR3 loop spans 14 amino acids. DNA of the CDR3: TGCAGTGCTGAAGAACTTTCCCGAAATCAGCCCCAGCATTTT. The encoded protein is CSAEELSRNQPQHF.

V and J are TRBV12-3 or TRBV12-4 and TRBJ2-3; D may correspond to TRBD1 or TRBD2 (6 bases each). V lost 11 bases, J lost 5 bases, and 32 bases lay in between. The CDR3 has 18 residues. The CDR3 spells CAFCLELVGGSMGDTQYF. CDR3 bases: TGTGCCTTCTGTTTAGAGCTCGTCGGGGGCTCAATGGGAGATACGCAGTATTTT.

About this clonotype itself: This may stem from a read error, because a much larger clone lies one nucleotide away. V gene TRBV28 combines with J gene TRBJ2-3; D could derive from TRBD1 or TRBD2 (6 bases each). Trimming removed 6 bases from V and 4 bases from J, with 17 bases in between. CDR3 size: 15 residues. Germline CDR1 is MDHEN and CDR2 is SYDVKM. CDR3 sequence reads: CASRRDTSISDTQYF. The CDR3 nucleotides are TGTGCCAGCAGGCGGGACACCTCTATCTCAGATACGCAGTATTTT.

DNA of the CDR3: TGTGCCAGCGCCGACTACGGGACAGGGGGCTTTAGGCAAGAGACCCAGTACTTC. It encodes CASADYGTGGFRQETQYF. The rearrangement uses TRBV6-1 and TRBJ2-5; TRBD1 aligns across 12 bases. Germline trimming cut 8 bases from V and 2 bases from J; bases unmatched to any gene: 15. The CDR3 runs to 18 residues. The germline V gene encodes CDR1 MNHNS and CDR2 SASEGT.

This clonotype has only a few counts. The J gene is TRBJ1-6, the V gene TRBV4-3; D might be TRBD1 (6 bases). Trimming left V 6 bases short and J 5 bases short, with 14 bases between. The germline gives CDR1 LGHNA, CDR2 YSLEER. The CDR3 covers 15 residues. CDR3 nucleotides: TGCGCCAGCAGACTACAGGGTTTCGATAATTCACCCCTCCACTTT. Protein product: CASRLQGFDNSPLHF.

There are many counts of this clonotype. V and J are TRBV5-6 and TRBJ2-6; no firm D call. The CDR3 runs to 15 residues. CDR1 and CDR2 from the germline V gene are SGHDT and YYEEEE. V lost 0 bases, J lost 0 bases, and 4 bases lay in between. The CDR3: CASSLGVSGANVLTF. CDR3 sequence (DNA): TGTGCCAGCAGCTTGGGAGTCTCTGGGGCCAACGTCCTGACTTTC.

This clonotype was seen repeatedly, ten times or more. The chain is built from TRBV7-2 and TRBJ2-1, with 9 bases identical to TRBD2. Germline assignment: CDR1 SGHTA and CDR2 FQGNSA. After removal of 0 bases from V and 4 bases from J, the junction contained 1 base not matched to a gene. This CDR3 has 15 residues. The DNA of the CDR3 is TGTGCCAGCAGCTTAGCTGCGGGGGGGTACAATGAGCAGTTCTTC. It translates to CASSLAAGGYNEQFF. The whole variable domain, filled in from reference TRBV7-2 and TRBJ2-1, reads GAGVSQSPSNKVTEKGKDVELRCDPISGHTALYWYRQSLGQGLEFLIYFQGNSAPDKSGLPSDRFSAERTGGSVSTLTIQRTQQEDSAVYLCASSLAAGGYNEQFFGPGTRLTVL.

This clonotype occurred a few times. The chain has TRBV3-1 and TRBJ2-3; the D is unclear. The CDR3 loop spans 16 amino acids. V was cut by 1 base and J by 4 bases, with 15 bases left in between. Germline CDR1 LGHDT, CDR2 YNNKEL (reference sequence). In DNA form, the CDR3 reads TGTGCCAGCAGCCAAGGAAGCCCCAATTTCGCAGATACGCAGTATTTT. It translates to CASSQGSPNFADTQYF.

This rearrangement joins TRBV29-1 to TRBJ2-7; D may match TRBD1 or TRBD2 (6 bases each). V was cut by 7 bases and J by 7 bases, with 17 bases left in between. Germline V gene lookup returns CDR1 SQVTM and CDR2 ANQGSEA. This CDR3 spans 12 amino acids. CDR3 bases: TGCAGCGGACTAGGGGGGCTCGGGGAGCAGTACTTC. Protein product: CSGLGGLGEQYF.

The CDR3 DNA sequence: TGTGCCAGCAGGAGTGGACAGGGGATAGGTTCGGACACTGAAGCTTTCTTT. This encodes CASRSGQGIGSDTEAFF. This chain connects TRBV5-5 to TRBJ1-1; 9 bases fit TRBD1. V shed 5 bases and J 3 bases; nucleotides not matched to a gene: 14. Germline CDR1 reads SGHKS; CDR2 reads YYEKEE (reference sequence). This CDR3 has 17 residues.

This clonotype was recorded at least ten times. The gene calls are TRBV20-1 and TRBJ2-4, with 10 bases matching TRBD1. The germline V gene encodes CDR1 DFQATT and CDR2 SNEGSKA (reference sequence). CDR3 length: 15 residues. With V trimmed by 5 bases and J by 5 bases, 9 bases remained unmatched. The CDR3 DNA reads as TGCAGTGCTCCCCGACAGGGGGCCTTGCAAAACATTCAGTACTTC. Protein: CSAPRQGALQNIQYF.

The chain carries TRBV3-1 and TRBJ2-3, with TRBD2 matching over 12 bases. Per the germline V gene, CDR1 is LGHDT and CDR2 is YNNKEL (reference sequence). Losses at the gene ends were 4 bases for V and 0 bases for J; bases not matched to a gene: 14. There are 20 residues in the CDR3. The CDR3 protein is CASSRSSWTSGTTSTDTQYF. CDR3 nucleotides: TGTGCCAGCAGCCGAAGTTCGTGGACTAGCGGGACCACTAGCACAGATACGCAGTATTTT.

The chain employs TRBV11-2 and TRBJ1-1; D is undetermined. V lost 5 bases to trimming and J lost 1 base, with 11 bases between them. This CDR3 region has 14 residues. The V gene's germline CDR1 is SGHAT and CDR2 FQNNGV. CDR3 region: CASSIMEANTEAFF. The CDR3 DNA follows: TGTGCCAGCAGCATAATGGAGGCGAACACTGAAGCTTTCTTT.

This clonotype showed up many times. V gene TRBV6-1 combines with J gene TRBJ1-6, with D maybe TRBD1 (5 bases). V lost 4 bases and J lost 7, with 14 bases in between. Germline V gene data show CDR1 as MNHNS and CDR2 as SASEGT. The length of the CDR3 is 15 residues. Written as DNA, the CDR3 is TGTGCCAGCAGTGTGGGGCGTGCGGCAAATTCACCCCTCCACTTT. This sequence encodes CASSVGRAANSPLHF.

CDR3 DNA sequence: TGCGCCAGCAGCTTGGCCCTGACAGTCCGACAAGAGACCCAGTACTTC. It specifies CASSLALTVRQETQYF. V is TRBV5-1 and J is TRBJ2-5; perhaps TRBD1 as D (5 bases). CDR3 length: 16 amino acids. Trimming cost V 0 bases and J 2 bases, with 14 bases left between them. The germline V gene encodes CDR1 SGHRS and CDR2 YFSETQ.

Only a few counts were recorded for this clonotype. The DNA of the CDR3 is TGTGCCAGCTCCCAGGGGGCCAGTGAGCAGTTCTTC. This codes for CASSQGASEQFF. V gene TRBV18 combines with J gene TRBJ2-1; 8 bases map to TRBD1. The CDR3 runs 12 residues. Germline CDR1 and CDR2: KGHSH and LQKENI. J gave up 9 bases and V 6 bases, and 4 bases lay outside the gene matches.

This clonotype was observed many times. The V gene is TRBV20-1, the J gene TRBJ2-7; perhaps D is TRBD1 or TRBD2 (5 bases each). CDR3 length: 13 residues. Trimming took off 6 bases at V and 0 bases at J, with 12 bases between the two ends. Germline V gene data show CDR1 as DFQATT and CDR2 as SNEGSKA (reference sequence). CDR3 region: CSATGTYSYEQYF. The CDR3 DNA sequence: TGCAGTGCCACCGGGACCTACTCCTACGAGCAGTACTTC.

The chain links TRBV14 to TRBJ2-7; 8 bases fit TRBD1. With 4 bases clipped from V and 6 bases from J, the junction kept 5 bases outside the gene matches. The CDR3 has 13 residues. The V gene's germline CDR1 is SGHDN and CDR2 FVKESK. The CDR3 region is CASSPDRGLEQYV. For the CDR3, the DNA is TGTGCCAGCAGCCCTGACAGGGGCCTCGAGCAGTACGTC.

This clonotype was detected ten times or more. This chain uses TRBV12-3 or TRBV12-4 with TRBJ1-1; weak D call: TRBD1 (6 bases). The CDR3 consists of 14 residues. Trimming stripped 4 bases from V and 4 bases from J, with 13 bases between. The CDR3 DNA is TGTGCCAGCAGTTCACAGGGAGGGGGCACTGAAGCTTTCTTT. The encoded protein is CASSSQGGGTEAFF.

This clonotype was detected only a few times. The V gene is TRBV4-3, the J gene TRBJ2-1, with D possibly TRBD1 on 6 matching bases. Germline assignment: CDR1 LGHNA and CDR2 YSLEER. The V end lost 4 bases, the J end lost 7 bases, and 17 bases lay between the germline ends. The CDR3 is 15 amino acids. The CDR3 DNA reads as TGCGCCAGCAGCCTTCTCGAAGGAAGGGGGAATGAGCAGTTCTTC. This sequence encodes CASSLLEGRGNEQFF.

CDR3 DNA sequence: TGCGCCAGCAGGGGGAATCTCGGTGAGCAGTTCTTC. Amino acids: CASRGNLGEQFF. The chain couples TRBV4-3 to TRBJ2-1; no clear D. This CDR3 contains 12 residues. The germline V and J ends were trimmed by 6 bases and 9 bases, with 12 bases remaining between them. Germline V CDR1 and CDR2: LGHNA, YSLEER.

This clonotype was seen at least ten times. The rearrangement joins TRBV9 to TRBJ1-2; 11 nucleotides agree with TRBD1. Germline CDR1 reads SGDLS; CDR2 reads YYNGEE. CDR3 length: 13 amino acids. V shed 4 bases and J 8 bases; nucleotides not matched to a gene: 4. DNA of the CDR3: TGTGCCAGCAGCTCAGGACAGGGGGCGGGCTACACCTTC. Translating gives CASSSGQGAGYTF.

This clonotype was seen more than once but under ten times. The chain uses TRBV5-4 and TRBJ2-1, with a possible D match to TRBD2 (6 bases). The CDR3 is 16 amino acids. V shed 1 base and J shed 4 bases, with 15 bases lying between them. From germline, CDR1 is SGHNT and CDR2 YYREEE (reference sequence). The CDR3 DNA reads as TGTGCCAGCAGCTTGAGTTCGTCCAGCGGGTACAATGAGCAGTTCTTC. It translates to CASSLSSSSGYNEQFF.

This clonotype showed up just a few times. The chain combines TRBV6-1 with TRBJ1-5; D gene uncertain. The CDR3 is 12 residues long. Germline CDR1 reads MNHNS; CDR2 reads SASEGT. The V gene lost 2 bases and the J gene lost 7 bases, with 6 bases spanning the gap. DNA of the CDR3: TGTGCCAGCAGTGAAAATCGACAGCCCCAGCATTTT. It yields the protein CASSENRQPQHF.

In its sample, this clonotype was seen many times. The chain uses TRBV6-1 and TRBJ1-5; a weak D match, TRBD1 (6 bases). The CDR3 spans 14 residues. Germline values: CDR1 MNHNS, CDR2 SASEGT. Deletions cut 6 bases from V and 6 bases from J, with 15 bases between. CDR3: CASREAGVGQPQHF. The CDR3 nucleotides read TGTGCCAGCAGGGAGGCAGGGGTCGGTCAGCCCCAGCATTTT.

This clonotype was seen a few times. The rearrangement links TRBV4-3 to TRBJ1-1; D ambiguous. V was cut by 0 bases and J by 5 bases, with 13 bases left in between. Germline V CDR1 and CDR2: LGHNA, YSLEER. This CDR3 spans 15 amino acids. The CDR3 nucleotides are TGCGCCAGCAGCCAAGATCCAACTGGGTGGACTGAAGCTTTCTTT. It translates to CASSQDPTGWTEAFF.

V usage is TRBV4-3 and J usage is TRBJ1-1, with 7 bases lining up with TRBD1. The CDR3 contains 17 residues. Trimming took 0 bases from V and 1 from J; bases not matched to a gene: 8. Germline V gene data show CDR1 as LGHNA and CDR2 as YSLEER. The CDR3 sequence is CASSQDQQGRRNTEAFF. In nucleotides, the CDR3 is TGCGCCAGCAGCCAAGATCAACAGGGGAGGCGGAACACTGAAGCTTTCTTT.

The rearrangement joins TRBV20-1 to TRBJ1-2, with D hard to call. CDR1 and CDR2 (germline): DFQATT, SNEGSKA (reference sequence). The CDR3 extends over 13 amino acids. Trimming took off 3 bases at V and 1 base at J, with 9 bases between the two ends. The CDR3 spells CSASKTDNYGYTF. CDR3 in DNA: TGCAGTGCTAGTAAGACGGATAACTATGGCTACACCTTC.

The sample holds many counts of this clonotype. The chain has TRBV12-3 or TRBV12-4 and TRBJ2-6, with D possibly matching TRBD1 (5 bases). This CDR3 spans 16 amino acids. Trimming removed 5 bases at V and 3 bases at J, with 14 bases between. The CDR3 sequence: CASSGDPRVGANVLTF. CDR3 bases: TGTGCCAGCAGTGGTGATCCCAGGGTTGGGGCCAACGTCCTGACTTTC.